The 22 T cell receptor beta chains reported below all come from one sample, sequenced in a study of regulatory T cells in long-lasting Graves disease. Time point denoted: newly diagnosed GD, antithyroid drugs for less than 3 months. Construction of the TCR library relied on RNA isolated from PBMCs. Through Arm-PCR of CDR3 regions and iRepertoire HTBI primers, TCR beta libraries were built. MiXCR, applied by TCRdb to the multiplex PCR reads, yields one record per CDR3 protein. The sample lists approximately 350,000 distinct CDR3 sequences, roughly a sixth occurring once. This sample was shared with a second study, whose subject was T cells in Graves' hyperthyroidism and ophthalmopathy.

The source was peripheral blood mononuclear cells (PBMCs), collected at new diagnosis, from a patient treated with antithyroid drugs. The receptors stem from a man aged 35 to 55 with Graves disease.

With regard to this clonotype: The likely explanation is a read error, given a far larger clone one base away. The chain carries TRBV28 and TRBJ2-4; 7 bases map to TRBD1. This CDR3 has 16 amino acids. Germline V gene lookup returns CDR1 MDHEN and CDR2 SYDVKM. With V trimmed by 4 bases and J by 1 base, 7 bases remained unmatched. CDR3 sequence reads: CASSYSARGAKNIQYF. As DNA, the CDR3 is TGTGCCAGCAGTTACTCGGCCAGGGGGGCCAAAAACATTCAGTACTTC.

The chain recombines TRBV9 with TRBJ2-7, with a possible D match to TRBD2 (6 bases). CDR1 is SGDLS, CDR2 YYNGEE, per germline. Trimming removed 2 bases at V and 2 bases at J, with 14 bases between. The CDR3 is made up of 15 amino acids. The CDR3 DNA is TGTGCCAGCAGCGTTCCTAGGGAGGTGACCTACGAGCAGTACTTC. It encodes CASSVPREVTYEQYF.

This clonotype was counted a few times. This rearrangement joins TRBV10-3 to TRBJ1-3; no clear D. V was shortened by 6 bases and J by 0 bases, with 6 bases between the two germline ends. Germline V gives CDR1 ENHRY, CDR2 SYGVKD. The CDR3 loop spans 13 amino acids. CDR3 nucleotide sequence: TGTGCCATCAGAAGTTTCTCTGGAAACACCATATATTTT. Protein sequence: CAIRSFSGNTIYF.

In regard to this clonotype: A much larger clone lies a single base off, so this may be a read error. This chain uses TRBV28 with TRBJ1-5; no reliable D call. Trimming shortened V by 5 bases and J by 4 bases, and 12 bases separated the two germline ends. CDR3 length: 14 amino acids. Looked up from germline, CDR1 is MDHEN and CDR2 is SYDVKM. The CDR3 here is CASSDTSANQPQHF. The CDR3 DNA reads TGTGCCAGCAGTGATACTTCAGCTAATCAGCCCCAGCATTTT.

The V and J genes are TRBV10-3 and TRBJ2-1, with D perhaps TRBD2 (7 bases). Trimming took off 5 bases at V and 10 bases at J, with 18 bases between the two ends. The germline V gene encodes CDR1 ENHRY and CDR2 SYGVKD. The CDR3 has 14 residues. The CDR3 spells CAISKGGDVDEQFF. The CDR3 DNA reads as TGTGCCATCAGTAAGGGGGGGGACGTCGACGAGCAGTTCTTC.

In its sample, this clonotype was seen many times. The rearrangement joins TRBV10-3 to TRBJ2-2; 9 positions agree with TRBD2. Germline values: CDR1 ENHRY, CDR2 SYGVKD. The V segment lost 8 bases and the J segment 0 bases; nucleotides outside the gene matches: 10. The CDR3 is made up of 17 amino acids. CDR3 region: CAIRGLAGTTNTGELFF. Here the CDR3 DNA reads TGTGCCATCCGCGGGCTAGCGGGGACCACGAACACCGGGGAGCTGTTTTTT.

This clonotype was counted only a few times. The chain has TRBV4-3 and TRBJ1-6; weak D call: TRBD1 (5 bases). V was trimmed by 5 bases and J by 5 bases, leaving 10 bases between them. The CDR3 contains 14 residues. Germline CDR1 reads LGHNA; CDR2 reads YSLEER. The CDR3 loop is CASSEGLDNSPLHF. Written as DNA, the CDR3 is TGCGCCAGCAGCGAGGGACTGGATAATTCACCCCTCCACTTT.

The chain uses TRBV28 and TRBJ2-1, with D possibly being TRBD1 (6 bases). Germline V lookup: CDR1 MDHEN, CDR2 SYDVKM. The V end lost 10 bases, the J end lost 3 bases, and 16 bases lay between the germline ends. This CDR3 is built from 14 residues. This chain's CDR3 is CAITPGHIYNEQFF. The CDR3 DNA sequence: TGTGCCATTACACCGGGACACATCTACAATGAGCAGTTCTTC.

J is TRBJ2-5 and V is TRBV10-3, with unresolved D. Trimming removed 10 bases from V and 5 bases from J, with 17 bases in between. Germline V gene data show CDR1 as ENHRY and CDR2 as SYGVKD. There are 13 residues in the CDR3. The CDR3 region has the DNA TGTGCCAGCAATAACCTAGGACGGGAGACCCAGTACTTC. Translated: CASNNLGRETQYF.

The CDR3 reads CASSGLAAQYF. CDR3 in DNA: TGTGCCAGCAGTGGTCTAGCGGCGCAGTATTTT. The chain carries TRBV6-1 and TRBJ2-3, with TRBD2 matching 7 bases. Per germline, CDR1 MNHNS and CDR2 SASEGT. CDR3 length: 11 amino acids. Trimming cost V 4 bases and J 10 bases; bases outside gene matches: 2.

This rearrangement joins TRBV12-3 or TRBV12-4 to TRBJ2-3; TRBD2 matches 13 bases. The J call may be mistaken, given a closer DNA end match to TRBJ2-5. The CDR3 length is 18 residues. The CDR3 nucleotides are TGTGCCAGCAGTTTAAGCCCCGGACTAGCGGGGGCAGGGGAGACCCAGTACTTC. Its translation is CASSLSPGLAGAGETQYF.

This chain uses TRBV3-1 with TRBJ1-2, with no clear D. The V gene's germline CDR1 is LGHDT and CDR2 YNNKEL (reference sequence). CDR3 length equals 13 residues. V was pared by 7 bases and J by 8 bases, with 17 bases between. CDR3: CASNRRGSEGYTF. CDR3 sequence (DNA): TGTGCCAGCAACCGGCGGGGATCGGAAGGCTACACCTTC.

This chain links TRBV6-1 with TRBJ1-5; weak D call: TRBD1 (5 bases). The CDR3 has 14 amino acids. Per germline, CDR1 MNHNS and CDR2 SASEGT. The V and J ends lost 6 bases and 4 bases respectively, with 13 bases between them. The CDR3 sequence: CASSIRDGNQPQHF. DNA for the CDR3: TGTGCCAGCAGCATCCGGGACGGAAATCAGCCCCAGCATTTT.

This clonotype has a count of ten or more. V gene TRBV12-3 or TRBV12-4 combines with J gene TRBJ1-5; a possible D gene is TRBD1 (6 bases). Trimming took off 6 bases at V and 6 bases at J, with 18 bases between the two ends. The CDR3 has 15 residues. CDR3 loop: CASRSGTFSLQPQHF. The CDR3 nucleotides are TGTGCCAGCAGGTCCGGGACATTTTCGCTTCAGCCCCAGCATTTT.

The chain links TRBV20-1 to TRBJ1-5; possibly TRBD1 for D (5 bases). The V end lost 3 bases, the J end lost 5 bases, and 11 bases lay between the germline ends. The germline V gene encodes CDR1 DFQATT and CDR2 SNEGSKA (reference sequence). This CDR3 has 13 amino acids. The CDR3 DNA reads as TGCAGTGCTAGGGGGGGGGTGCATCAGCCCCAGCATTTT. Translation: CSARGGVHQPQHF.

This clonotype was recorded once. A read error is possible here, since a much larger clone lies one base away. The rearrangement joins TRBV6-2 or TRBV6-3 to TRBJ2-4; D may correspond to TRBD1 or TRBD2 (7 bases each). The J call may be wrong; the DNA end is better matched by TRBJ2-1. This CDR3 is 17 amino acids long. The germline CDR1 and CDR2 sequences are MNHEY and SVGEGT. The CDR3 DNA reads as TGTGCCAGCAGTTACTCGAGCCCGGGGGGAGGACAGGAGACCCAGTTCTTC. Its protein product is CASSYSSPGGGQETQFF.

This clonotype was detected ten times or more. The chain recombines TRBV20-1 with TRBJ1-4, with D perhaps matching TRBD1 (6 bases). The CDR3 covers 15 residues. CDR1 is DFQATT, CDR2 SNEGSKA, per germline (reference sequence). V lost 2 bases and J lost 7, with 17 bases in between. In DNA form, the CDR3 reads TGCAGTGCTAGACCCCTCGGGGGCGGGCGTGAAAAACTGTTTTTT. Translation: CSARPLGGGREKLFF.

This clonotype was counted ten times or more. The CDR3 spells CASSPSGTVSYNEQFF. The CDR3, as DNA: TGTGCCAGCAGTCCGTCCGGGACAGTCTCCTACAATGAGCAGTTCTTC. The V gene is TRBV6-4, the J gene TRBJ2-1; TRBD1 aligns across 7 bases. Germline CDR1 MRHNA, CDR2 SNTAGT. The V gene end was trimmed by 5 bases and the J gene end by 0 bases; junction bases not matched to a gene: 7. The CDR3 runs to 16 residues.

This chain uses TRBV10-3 with TRBJ1-1, with a possible D match to TRBD1 (6 bases). V gave up 11 bases and J gave up 0 bases, with 16 bases separating them. The CDR3 spans 14 residues. Germline V lookup: CDR1 ENHRY, CDR2 SYGVKD. This CDR3 reads CAASRGQMNTEAFF. CDR3 sequence (DNA): TGTGCCGCCAGTAGAGGACAGATGAACACTGAAGCTTTCTTT.

This chain uses TRBV19 with TRBJ2-5; possibly TRBD1 or TRBD2 for D (5 bases each). CDR3 length: 15 residues. V was clipped by 4 bases and J by 4 bases, with 16 bases between them. The V gene's germline CDR1 is LNHDA and CDR2 SQIVND (reference sequence). The CDR3 protein is CASSTGTLQVETQYF. CDR3 DNA sequence: TGTGCCAGTAGTACTGGGACGTTGCAGGTAGAGACCCAGTACTTC.

In its sample, this clonotype was seen a few times. The rearrangement joins TRBV2 to TRBJ1-1; D is ambiguous. The CDR3 covers 11 residues. In germline, CDR1 is SNHLY, CDR2 FYNNEI. The CDR3 loop is CDRGWGTEAFF. The CDR3 region has the DNA TGTGACAGAGGGTGGGGCACTGAAGCTTTCTTT.

This clonotype appeared many times. The gene calls are TRBV2 and TRBJ2-2, with 7 nucleotides matching TRBD1. The length of the CDR3 is 14 residues. Per the germline V gene, CDR1 is SNHLY and CDR2 is FYNNEI. V was pared by 7 bases and J by 3 bases, with 5 bases of the junction left unmatched. CDR3 sequence: CASTSGTDTGELFF. The CDR3 DNA sequence: TGTGCCAGCACCTCCGGGACAGACACCGGGGAGCTGTTTTTT.